The 19 T cell receptor beta chains presented below share a single source sample, sequenced in a study of blood T cell repertoires in COVID-19. Here immunoSEQ multiplex PCR was the method, and the copy in TCRdb shows in-frame clones only, minus some. The sample yields over 110,000 clones, 75% to 90% seen once. What was sequenced was PBMCs or T cells enriched from blood (not recorded which). Receptors were obtained from a man over 45 in a cohort exposed to, infected with or recovered from COVID-19 (not recorded which).

CDR3 sequence: CASSKPGRPAGGLYEQYF. The CDR3 bases are TGTGCCAGCAGCAAACCGGGGCGGCCAGCGGGAGGCCTCTACGAGCAGTACTTC. The chain uses TRBV21-1 and TRBJ2-7; the table's D call TRBD2 went unverified against the DNA. TRBV21-1 has pseudogene status. The CDR3 totals 18 residues.

V gene TRBV7-9 combines with J gene TRBJ2-1; TRBD2 matches 8 bases. CDR1 is SEHNR and CDR2 is FQNEAQ in the germline V gene (reference sequence). This CDR3 is built from 13 residues. With 11 bases clipped from V and 5 bases from J, the junction kept 8 bases outside the gene matches. CDR3: CALLAAPDNEQFF. For the CDR3, the DNA is TGTGCCTTACTAGCGGCCCCCGACAATGAGCAGTTCTTC.

The chain employs TRBV28 and TRBJ1-1; D ambiguous. The CDR3 sequence is 13 residues long. With 3 bases removed from V and 0 bases from J, the gap between germline ends came to 5 bases. Germline V gives CDR1 MDHEN, CDR2 SYDVKM. The CDR3 DNA reads TGTGCCAGCAGTTTGAGGTTGAACACTGAAGCTTTCTTT. Protein product: CASSLRLNTEAFF.

The chain employs TRBV6-5 and TRBJ2-3; 7 nucleotides align to TRBD1. The V and J ends lost 5 bases and 5 bases, in that order; junction bases with no gene match: 1. The CDR3 is 12 amino acids. Germline-derived CDR1 and CDR2 are MNHEY and SVGAGI. CDR3 bases: TGTGCCAGCAGTCGACAGGGAGATACGCAGTATTTT. Translation gives CASSRQGDTQYF.

This clone was counted only a few times. The chain joins TRBV7-9 to TRBJ1-1; 7 nucleotides match TRBD1. The CDR3 has 13 residues. With 8 bases clipped from V and 6 bases from J, the junction kept 9 bases outside the gene matches. Germline V gene lookup returns CDR1 SEHNR and CDR2 FQNEAQ (reference sequence). CDR3: CASQSGGMAEAFF. CDR3 in DNA: TGTGCCAGCCAGTCAGGGGGTATGGCTGAAGCTTTCTTT.

This clone was detected once. This chain links TRBV5-6 with TRBJ1-1; D is ambiguous. This CDR3 contains 14 residues. Trimming took off 1 base at V and 1 base at J, with 8 bases between the two ends. CDR1 is SGHDT and CDR2 is YYEEEE in the germline V gene. The CDR3 bases are TGTGCCAGCAGCTTGTTCCAGAAGAACACTGAAGCTTTCTTT. Translating gives CASSLFQKNTEAFF.

The chain links TRBV6-2 or TRBV6-3 to TRBJ2-7, with 7 bases identical to TRBD1. The CDR3 totals 15 residues. V trimming: 5 bases; J trimming: 0 bases; junction bases outside the gene matches: 7. In germline, CDR1 is MNHEY, CDR2 SVGEGT. Here the CDR3 DNA reads TGTGCCAGCAGTATCTTCGGGACAGTCTCCTACGAGCAGTACTTC. Its translation is CASSIFGTVSYEQYF.

This clone has only one observation. The chain employs TRBV24-1 and TRBJ1-1; TRBD1 might be the D (5 bases). V was trimmed by 7 bases and J by 11 bases, leaving 25 bases between them. The CDR3 is 15 residues long. In germline, CDR1 is KGHDR, CDR2 SFDVKD. The CDR3 DNA reads TGTGCCACCAGGGGAAACGGGACTGAGATGGAATGGGCTTTCTTT. Encoded protein: CATRGNGTEMEWAFF.

The chain uses TRBV5-1 and TRBJ2-7; 9 nucleotides align to TRBD2. After removal of 0 bases from V and 1 base from J, the junction contained 5 bases not matched to a gene. This CDR3 is built from 16 residues. The germline CDR1 and CDR2 sequences are SGHRS and YFSETQ. Here the CDR3 DNA reads TGCGCCAGCAGCTTGGGTAGCGGGAGCCTATCCTACGAGCAGTACTTC. Residues: CASSLGSGSLSYEQYF.

J is TRBJ1-1 and V is TRBV6-5; no clear D. CDR1 is MNHEY and CDR2 is SVGAGI in the germline V gene. V lost 4 bases, J lost 2 bases, and 11 bases lay in between. The CDR3 runs 14 residues. The CDR3 nucleotides are TGTGCCAGCAGTTTCAGAACCCAAAACACTGAAGCTTTCTTT. Its translation: CASSFRTQNTEAFF.

This chain connects TRBV15 to TRBJ2-2, with D possibly matching TRBD2 (5 bases). Germline V gene data show CDR1 as LNHNV and CDR2 as YYDKDF (reference sequence). Trimming took 1 base from V and 5 from J, leaving 11 bases between them. There are 15 residues in the CDR3. The CDR3 DNA follows: TGTGCCACCAGCAGAGTCGCTCCGGGGACCGGGGAGCTGTTTTTT. It encodes CATSRVAPGTGELFF.

This chain joins TRBV19 and TRBJ1-1; D remains unclear. The CDR3 length is 13 residues. V lost 7 bases and J 4 bases, leaving 13 bases between the germline ends. Germline values: CDR1 LNHDA, CDR2 SQIVND (reference sequence). This CDR3 is CASMPRTSTEAFF. DNA for the CDR3: TGTGCCAGTATGCCGCGCACTAGCACTGAAGCTTTCTTT.

The V call is TRBV19, the J call TRBJ1-2; no definite D call. The CDR3 is made up of 15 amino acids. Trimming removed 5 bases from V and 2 bases from J, with 15 bases in between. CDR1 is LNHDA and CDR2 is SQIVND in the germline V gene (reference sequence). In DNA form, the CDR3 reads TGTGCCAGTAGTGCCCCGCGTGGAGGAAACTATGGCTACACCTTC. This translates into CASSAPRGGNYGYTF.

This chain links TRBV3-1 (or the pseudogene TRBV3-2) with TRBJ1-5; 7 nucleotides line up with TRBD1. The CDR3 contains 16 residues. Germline V lookup: CDR1 LGHDT, CDR2 YNNKEL (reference sequence). V lost 2 bases and J lost 3; bases outside the gene matches: 7. The DNA of the CDR3 is TGTGCCAGCAGCCAAACCGGGACAGAAATCAATCAGCCCCAGCATTTT. This encodes CASSQTGTEINQPQHF.

The rearrangement uses TRBV14 and TRBJ2-7; D call uncertain. Trimming cost V 6 bases and J 0 bases, with 6 bases left between them. The CDR3 totals 12 residues. Germline V gives CDR1 SGHDN, CDR2 FVKESK. The CDR3 is CASSTLSYEQYF. CDR3 DNA: TGTGCCAGCAGTACTCTCTCCTACGAGCAGTACTTC.

This chain links TRBV5-1 with TRBJ1-1, with D perhaps TRBD1 (5 bases). The V gene's germline CDR1 is SGHRS and CDR2 YFSETQ. CDR3 size: 16 residues. V lost 0 bases and J lost 4, with 16 bases in between. The CDR3 DNA follows: TGCGCCAGCAGCTTGGAGGCGGGCTTGGGGGGCACTGAAGCTTTCTTT. Protein sequence: CASSLEAGLGGTEAFF. The full variable domain, rest sourced from reference TRBV5-1 and TRBJ1-1, is KAGVTQTPRYLIKTRGQQVTLSCSPISGHRSVSWYQQTPGQGLQFLFEYFSETQRNKGNFPGRFSGRQFSNSRSEMNVSTLELGDSALYLCASSLEAGLGGTEAFFGQGTRLTVV.

V usage is TRBV9 and J usage is TRBJ2-3; TRBD2 matches 8 bases. The CDR3 length is 15 residues. J was trimmed by 3 bases and V by 4 bases; bases with no gene match: 7. Per the germline V gene, CDR1 is SGDLS and CDR2 is YYNGEE. The CDR3 nucleotides are TGTGCCAGCAGCACGATCTCGGGGGGGACAGATACGCAGTATTTT. This sequence encodes CASSTISGGTDTQYF.

As concerns this clone: One junction end disagrees with the germline gene, perhaps due to a read error. The genes are TRBV29-1 and TRBJ2-7, with 12 bases identical to TRBD2. The CDR3 has 16 amino acids. CDR1 is SQVTM and CDR2 is ANQGSEA in the germline V gene. CDR3 amino acids: CSVEEPTSGGPYVLRF. The CDR3 DNA follows: TGCAGCGTTGAAGAACCAACTAGCGGGGGGCCCTACGTCTTACGGTTC.

The chain recombines TRBV5-1 with TRBJ1-4; perhaps TRBD1 as D (5 bases). The CDR3 length is 15 residues. Deletions cut 0 bases from V and 4 bases from J, with 10 bases between. Germline assignment: CDR1 SGHRS and CDR2 YFSETQ. The CDR3 region is CASSLGGSLNEKLFF. CDR3 sequence (DNA): TGCGCCAGCAGCTTGGGGGGCAGCCTTAATGAAAAACTGTTTTTT. The complete variable domain, with remaining parts taken from reference TRBV5-1 and TRBJ1-4, reads KAGVTQTPRYLIKTRGQQVTLSCSPISGHRSVSWYQQTPGQGLQFLFEYFSETQRNKGNFPGRFSGRQFSNSRSEMNVSTLELGDSALYLCASSLGGSLNEKLFFGSGTQLSVL.